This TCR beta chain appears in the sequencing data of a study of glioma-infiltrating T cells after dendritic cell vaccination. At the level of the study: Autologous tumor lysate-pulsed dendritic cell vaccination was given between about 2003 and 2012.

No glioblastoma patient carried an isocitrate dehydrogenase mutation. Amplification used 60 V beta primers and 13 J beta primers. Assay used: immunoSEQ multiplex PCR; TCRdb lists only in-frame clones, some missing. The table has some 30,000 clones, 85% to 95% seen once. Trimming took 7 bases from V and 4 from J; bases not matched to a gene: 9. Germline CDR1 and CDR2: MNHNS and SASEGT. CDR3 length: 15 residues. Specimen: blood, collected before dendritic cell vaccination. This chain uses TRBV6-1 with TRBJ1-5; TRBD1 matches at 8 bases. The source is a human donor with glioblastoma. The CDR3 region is CASNRSRGRNQPQHF. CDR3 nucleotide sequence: TGTGCCAGCAACAGAAGCAGGGGGCGTAATCAGCCCCAGCATTTT.